This entry lists 21 T cell receptor beta chains sequenced from one sample in a study of T cells in Graves' hyperthyroidism and ophthalmopathy. RNA transcripts gave rise to amplified TCR beta CDR3 regions. TCR CDR3 regions were first amplified by RT-PCR with HTBI primers. TCRdb re-called the multiplex PCR reads through MiXCR, storing one row per CDR3 protein. The sample records 500,000 to 750,000 distinct CDR3 sequences, 13% to 15% being singletons. The sequencing input was blood. The receptors stem from a woman between 18 and 29 years old with Graves' ophthalmopathy.

The V call is TRBV7-6, the J call TRBJ2-2; 9 bases align to TRBD2. The CDR3 covers 16 residues. The V and J ends lost 6 bases and 2 bases, in that order; junction bases with no gene match: 7. Germline assignment: CDR1 SGHVS and CDR2 FNYEAQ. This CDR3 reads CASSSLAGSNTGELFF. For the CDR3, the DNA is TGTGCCAGCAGTTCTCTAGCGGGATCAAACACCGGGGAGCTGTTTTTT.

This clonotype was counted many times. This chain uses TRBV6-5 with TRBJ1-3; unclear D gene. The V end lost 0 bases, the J end lost 4 bases, and 10 bases lay between the germline ends. The germline gives CDR1 MNHEY, CDR2 SVGAGI. This CDR3 comprises 15 residues. CDR3 nucleotide sequence: TGTGCCAGCAGTTACTCGAATGCGGGAGGAAACACCATATATTTT. Its protein is CASSYSNAGGNTIYF.

This clonotype was picked up many times. The chain uses TRBV12-3 or TRBV12-4 and TRBJ1-1; D uncertain. This CDR3 region has 14 residues. Trimming pared 6 bases from V and 3 bases from J, leaving 14 bases between. CDR3 bases: TGTGCCAGCAGCCCCCGTGGGGATTACACTGAAGCTTTCTTT. This sequence encodes CASSPRGDYTEAFF.

A remark on this clonotype: The junction shows a germline mismatch at one end, possibly a read error. Here the CDR3 DNA reads TGTGCCAGCAGCGTATCGGGGGGACAAGAGACCCAGTGCTTC. The encoded protein is CASSVSGGQETQCF. This chain joins TRBV9 and TRBJ2-5, with D maybe TRBD2 (7 bases). The CDR3 spans 14 residues. Germline-derived CDR1 and CDR2 are SGDLS and YYNGEE.

The gene calls are TRBV5-1 and TRBJ2-3; TRBD1 agrees at 9 bases. V lost 2 bases, J lost 4 bases, and 2 bases stayed unmatched. This CDR3 spans 14 amino acids. In germline, CDR1 is SGHRS, CDR2 YFSETQ. CDR3: CASSLQGAADTQYF. CDR3 DNA: TGCGCCAGCAGCTTACAGGGGGCCGCAGATACGCAGTATTTT.

This clonotype was picked up many times. The chain links TRBV7-6 to TRBJ2-1; D is perhaps TRBD2 (6 bases). V was clipped by 5 bases and J by 10 bases, with 18 bases between them. The CDR3 is 14 residues long. Germline CDR1 and CDR2: SGHVS and FNYEAQ. CDR3 nucleotides: TGTGCCAGCAGCGCGAGCGGGCCAGCCGGAGAGCAGTTCTTC. Protein sequence: CASSASGPAGEQFF. Combining the CDR3 with reference TRBV7-6 and TRBJ2-1 gives the whole variable domain GAGVSQSPRYKVTKRGQDVALRCDPISGHVSLYWYRQALGQGPEFLTYFNYEAQQDKSGLPNDRFSAERPEGSISTLTIQRTEQRDSAMYRCASSASGPAGEQFFGPGTRLTVL.

A word on this clonotype: At one end the junction does not follow the germline gene, possibly because of a read error. The genes are TRBV14 and TRBJ2-4, with 9 bases identical to TRBD1. CDR1 and CDR2 (germline): SGHDN, FVKESK. This CDR3 comprises 16 residues. The CDR3 loop reads CASSQFRGQGRNIQYF. CDR3 sequence (DNA): TGTGCCAGTAGCCAATTTAGGGGACAGGGAAGAAACATTCAGTACTTC.

J is TRBJ1-1 and V is TRBV27; D is undetermined. Trimming took 4 bases from V and 4 from J, leaving 10 bases between them. The length of the CDR3 is 13 residues. Germline V gene lookup returns CDR1 MNHEY and CDR2 SMNVEV (reference sequence). The CDR3 DNA follows: TGTGCCAGCAGTTCCGGACGGAGCACTGAAGCTTTCTTT. Its translation is CASSSGRSTEAFF.

This clonotype was seen a handful of times. Given a much more abundant clone one base away, this may be a read error. V is TRBV28 and J is TRBJ1-1; D ambiguous. The CDR3 contains 13 residues. Germline CDR1 reads MDHEN; CDR2 reads SYDVKM. In DNA, the CDR3 is TGTGCCGGCAGTTTTAGCCCCCGTAGGGAAGCTTTCTTT. This codes for CAGSFSPRREAFF.

This sequence joins TRBV5-5 and TRBJ2-3, with D perhaps TRBD1 or TRBD2 (8 bases each). V lost 0 bases, J lost 3 bases, and 17 bases lay in between. Germline V gene lookup returns CDR1 SGHKS and CDR2 YYEKEE (reference sequence). There are 17 residues in the CDR3. The DNA for the CDR3 is TGTGCCAGCAGCTTGGGCGTAGCGGGACAGGTTACAGATACGCAGTATTTT. This codes for CASSLGVAGQVTDTQYF.

As regards this clonotype: A much larger clone differs from this one at a single base, so this may be a read error. The rearrangement links TRBV29-1 to TRBJ1-5, with D unresolved. Trimming stripped 4 bases from V and 10 bases from J, with 17 bases between. This CDR3 is built from 13 residues. From germline, CDR1 is SQVTM and CDR2 ANQGSEA. CDR3 sequence reads: CSVGEKSYHPQHF. The DNA for the CDR3 is TGCAGCGTTGGCGAGAAATCGTACCACCCCCAGCATTTT.

This clonotype was detected only a few times. The chain joins TRBV25-1 to TRBJ1-1; D gene ambiguous. The length of the CDR3 is 11 residues. The germline CDR1 and CDR2 sequences are MGHDK and SYGVNS. V was pared by 8 bases and J by 11 bases, with 15 bases between. CDR3 sequence (DNA): TGTGCCAGCTACCTCGGAGGGAGGGCTTTCTTT. Protein product: CASYLGGRAFF.

The V and J genes are TRBV24-1 and TRBJ2-7, with D perhaps TRBD1 (5 bases). The CDR3 is 15 residues long. Trimming stripped 3 bases from V and 0 bases from J, with 11 bases between. Germline lookup yields CDR1 KGHDR and CDR2 SFDVKD. CDR3 sequence: CATSDPQDNSYEQYF. DNA of the CDR3: TGTGCCACCAGTGATCCCCAGGACAACTCCTACGAGCAGTACTTC.

This clonotype has a count of ten or more. The rearrangement uses TRBV9 and TRBJ1-1; possibly TRBD1 for D (6 bases). This CDR3 spans 16 amino acids. CDR1 and CDR2 (germline): SGDLS, YYNGEE. V lost 2 bases, J lost 1 base, and 15 bases lay in between. DNA for the CDR3: TGTGCCAGCAGCGTGGGTAACAGGGCCGGGAACACTGAAGCTTTCTTT. Its protein is CASSVGNRAGNTEAFF.

This clonotype was seen repeatedly, ten times or more. This rearrangement joins TRBV12-3 or TRBV12-4 to TRBJ1-5, with 7 nucleotides matching TRBD1. V lost 7 bases and J lost 7; bases outside the gene matches: 10. The CDR3 covers 14 residues. This CDR3 reads CASKPGGVEQPQHF. CDR3 bases: TGTGCCAGCAAGCCAGGGGGGGTCGAGCAGCCCCAGCATTTT.

This clonotype was detected ten times or more. The J gene is TRBJ2-7, the V gene TRBV6-1, with 12 positions matching TRBD1. The germline V gene encodes CDR1 MNHNS and CDR2 SASEGT. After removal of 5 bases from V and 3 bases from J, the junction contained 5 bases not matched to a gene. CDR3 length: 15 amino acids. CDR3 DNA sequence: TGTGCCAGCAGTTTGGGACAGGGGGCTTTCTACGAGCAGTACTTC. Amino acids: CASSLGQGAFYEQYF.

This clonotype was recorded many times. This chain links TRBV6-1 with TRBJ2-7; 7 nucleotides line up with TRBD1. Trimming cost V 11 bases and J 6 bases; bases outside gene matches: 10. CDR1 and CDR2 from the germline V gene are MNHNS and SASEGT. The CDR3 has 12 amino acids. Here the CDR3 DNA reads TGTGCCGTCTCAGGGGGAGTGGGCGAGCAGTACTTC. Protein sequence: CAVSGGVGEQYF.

The rearrangement links TRBV7-9 to TRBJ2-5; tentatively, D is TRBD1 or TRBD2 (5 bases each). This CDR3 has 16 residues. In germline, CDR1 is SEHNR, CDR2 FQNEAQ (reference sequence). The V gene lost 4 bases and the J gene lost 5 bases, with 20 bases spanning the gap. CDR3 sequence reads: CASSSPRGLKGETQYF. The CDR3 DNA sequence: TGTGCCAGCAGCTCCCCCCGGGGCCTAAAAGGGGAGACCCAGTACTTC.

This clonotype came up a few times. The V and J genes are TRBV19 and TRBJ2-6; TRBD2 is a possible D gene (6 bases). CDR1 and CDR2 (germline): LNHDA, SQIVND (reference sequence). Trimming shortened V by 6 bases and J by 1 base, and 10 bases separated the two germline ends. The CDR3 has 15 residues. In DNA form, the CDR3 reads TGTGCCAGTAGGAACCGGGGGTCTGGGGCCAACGTCCTGACTTTC. It yields the protein CASRNRGSGANVLTF.

This clonotype has a count of ten or more. J is TRBJ2-1 and V is TRBV2; 9 positions agree with TRBD2. The CDR3 covers 16 residues. V shed 6 bases and J 6 bases; nucleotides not matched to a gene: 12. The germline gives CDR1 SNHLY, CDR2 FYNNEI. This chain's CDR3 is CASRVGGRALSNEQFF. In DNA, the CDR3 is TGTGCCAGCAGGGTCGGCGGGAGGGCCCTGAGCAATGAGCAGTTCTTC.

This clonotype appeared many times. The chain is built from TRBV6-2 or TRBV6-3 and TRBJ2-3; 7 bases are a match to TRBD1. V lost 7 bases to trimming and J lost 3 bases; unmatched junction nucleotides: 22. Looked up from germline, CDR1 is MNHEY and CDR2 is SVGEGT. The CDR3 is 19 residues long. CDR3 protein: CASTSYIEKGAPFTDTQYF. The CDR3 nucleotides read TGTGCCAGCACCTCTTACATCGAAAAGGGGGCACCGTTTACAGATACGCAGTATTTT.